This T cell receptor beta chain derives from a study of siplizumab effects on memory and regulatory T cells. Each sample contributed some 96,000 TCR templates to the assay. The data were produced by immunoSEQ multiplex PCR, yet TCRdb's version contains in-frame clones alone and is incomplete. The sample lists 92,000 or so clones, approximately 90% occurring once. In regard to this clone: Its specificity is unknown.

The V gene lost 7 bases and the J gene lost 4 bases, with 13 bases spanning the gap. This CDR3 is built from 14 residues. Germline values: CDR1 LNHDA, CDR2 SQIVND (reference sequence). Overall study results and limits: Under siplizumab, alloreactive sequences traced to unstimulated CD4+ memory cells were significantly reduced. The apparent diversity of naive T cells exceeded that of memory cells, and naive T cells seemed to make a major contribution to the alloresponse.

This TCR was sampled from a human donor in good health. V usage is TRBV19 and J usage is TRBJ2-2, with D perhaps matching TRBD2 (5 bases). Sequencing was performed on CD4+ T cells sorted from blood. The CDR3 loop reads CASKREKITGELFF. CDR3 nucleotide sequence: TGTGCCAGTAAGAGGGAGAAGATCACCGGGGAGCTGTTTTTT. Using reference TRBV19 and TRBJ2-2 for the parts outside the CDR3, the full variable domain is DGGITQSPKYLFRKEGQNVTLSCEQNLNHDAMYWYRQDPGQGLRLIYYSQIVNDFQKGDIAEGYSVSREKKESFPLTVTSAQKNPTAFYLCASKREKITGELFFGEGSRLTVL.